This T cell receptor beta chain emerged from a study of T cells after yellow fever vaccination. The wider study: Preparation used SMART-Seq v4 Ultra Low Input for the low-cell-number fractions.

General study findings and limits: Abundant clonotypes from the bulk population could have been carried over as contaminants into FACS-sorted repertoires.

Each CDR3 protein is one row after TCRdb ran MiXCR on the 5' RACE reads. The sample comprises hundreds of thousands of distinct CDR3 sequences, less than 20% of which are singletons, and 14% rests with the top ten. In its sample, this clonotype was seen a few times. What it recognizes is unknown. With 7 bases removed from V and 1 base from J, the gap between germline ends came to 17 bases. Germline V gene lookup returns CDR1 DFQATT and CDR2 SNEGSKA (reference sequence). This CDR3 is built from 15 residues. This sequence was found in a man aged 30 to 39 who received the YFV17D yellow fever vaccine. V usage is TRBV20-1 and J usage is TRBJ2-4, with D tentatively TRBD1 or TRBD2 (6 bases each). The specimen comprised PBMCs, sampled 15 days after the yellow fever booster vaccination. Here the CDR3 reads CSVPRRGIAKNIQYF. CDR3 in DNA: TGCAGTGTCCCGAGGAGGGGGATTGCCAAAAACATTCAGTACTTC.